This T cell receptor beta chain was identified during a study of molecular identifiers for immune sequencing clone quantification. About the research overall: Replicates split RNA from around 18,000 or 91,000 naive CD8 cells five ways, and the researchers sequenced four portions.

This clonotype was recorded many times. TCRdb recomputed calls from the PCR reads with MiXCR, one row per CDR3 protein. The sample shows under 100,000 distinct CDR3 sequences, roughly 23% of them seen only once. The V gene's germline CDR1 is MDHEN and CDR2 SYDVKM. This CDR3 is built from 13 residues. V lost 6 bases and J lost 2, with 11 bases in between. The sequenced sample was naive CD8+ T cells from blood, with Jurkat cell RNA spiked in. Subset given: FACS-sorted CD8+CD4-CCR7+CD45RA+ naive T cells. The sequence derives from a human donor in good health. Some libraries in this study had Jurkat cell RNA spiked in. The chain is built from TRBV28 and TRBJ2-7; D perhaps matches TRBD1 (5 bases). The CDR3 DNA is TGTGCCAGCAGCGGGCAGGGCCCCTACGAGCAGTACTTC. It specifies CASSGQGPYEQYF. Filled out from reference TRBV28 and TRBJ2-7, the complete variable domain reads DVKVTQSSRYLVKRTGEKVFLECVQDMDHENMFWYRQDPGLGLRLIYFSYDVKMKEKGDIPEGYSVSREKKERFSLILESASTNQTSMYLCASSGQGPYEQYFGPGTRLTVT.